Sequencing of this TCR beta chain was carried out in a study of blood T cells in healthy people across ages. The use of a sample-barcoded 5' primer and a J-beta primer mix characterized a second PCR of roughly 6 to 12 cycles. TCRdb processed the 5' RACE reads anew with MiXCR; each CDR3 protein has one entry. The sample lists about 580,000 distinct CDR3 sequences, around half seen once, with roughly 25% in the top ten. The CDR3 is made up of 15 amino acids. CDR1 and CDR2 from the germline V gene are MNHNS and SASEGT. V was clipped by 4 bases and J by 0 bases, with 12 bases between them. This clonotype was detected once.

This chain links TRBV6-1 with TRBJ1-1, with D perhaps matching TRBD1 (5 bases). The sequenced material came from blood. This clonotype originated in an elderly man in good health. CDR3 amino acids: CASSGGRQLNTEAFF. The CDR3 DNA reads TGTGCCAGCAGTGGCGGGCGACAGCTGAACACTGAAGCTTTCTTT.